Each of the 12 T cell receptor beta chains below was sequenced from the same sample in a study of identifying expanded T cells in peripheral blood. Sequencing used immunoSEQ multiplex PCR; TCRdb keeps in-frame clones, though not all of them. The data show 50,000 or so clones, 89% seen once. Sequenced input: blood. These receptors all come from a person between 18 and 70 years old in good health.

V is TRBV7-9 and J is TRBJ2-1; weak D call: TRBD2 (5 bases). V gave up 1 base and J gave up 5 bases, with 9 bases separating them. Germline values: CDR1 SEHNR, CDR2 FQNEAQ (reference sequence). This CDR3 is built from 14 residues. CDR3 nucleotides: TGTGCCAGCAGCTTAGTACTAGGGCACAATGAGCAGTTCTTC. It is translated as CASSLVLGHNEQFF.

This clone appeared a single time. The V and J genes are TRBV28 and TRBJ2-1, with D perhaps TRBD2 (5 bases). CDR3 length: 15 amino acids. Germline V CDR1 and CDR2: MDHEN, SYDVKM. V lost 5 bases, J lost 6 bases, and 17 bases lay in between. In DNA, the CDR3 is TGTGCCAGCAGTCCCGTCGGACTCCTGACCAATGAGCAGTTCTTC. The encoded protein is CASSPVGLLTNEQFF. Full variable domain (missing parts from reference TRBV28 and TRBJ2-1): DVKVTQSSRYLVKRTGEKVFLECVQDMDHENMFWYRQDPGLGLRLIYFSYDVKMKEKGDIPEGYSVSREKKERFSLILESASTNQTSMYLCASSPVGLLTNEQFFGPGTRLTVL.

The chain uses TRBV13 and TRBJ2-1; no clear D gene. The length of the CDR3 is 13 residues. Germline CDR1 and CDR2: PRHDT and FYEKMQ (reference sequence). The V and J ends lost 5 bases and 5 bases respectively, with 10 bases between them. In nucleotides, the CDR3 is TGTGCCAGCAGCCTAGACACCAACAATGAGCAGTTCTTC. Translated, it gives CASSLDTNNEQFF.

The CDR3 sequence: CASSFLQGANDEQYF. DNA of the CDR3: TGTGCCAGCAGTTTTCTCCAGGGGGCTAACGACGAGCAGTACTTC. This chain uses TRBV28 with TRBJ2-7, with TRBD1 matching over 8 bases. J lost 5 bases, V lost 3 bases, and 9 bases had no gene match. CDR1 is MDHEN, CDR2 SYDVKM, per germline. CDR3 length: 15 residues. The full variable domain, with the rest looked up from reference TRBV28 and TRBJ2-7, is DVKVTQSSRYLVKRTGEKVFLECVQDMDHENMFWYRQDPGLGLRLIYFSYDVKMKEKGDIPEGYSVSREKKERFSLILESASTNQTSMYLCASSFLQGANDEQYFGPGTRLTVT.

The chain uses TRBV11-2 and TRBJ2-1; TRBD2 might be the D (5 bases). V was shortened by 5 bases and J by 14 bases, with 16 bases between the two germline ends. There are 12 residues in the CDR3. Germline CDR1 reads SGHAT; CDR2 reads FQNNGV. The CDR3 loop reads CASSRIGGAEFF. CDR3 bases: TGTGCCAGCAGCCGCATTGGAGGAGCAGAGTTCTTC.

The chain employs TRBV6-5 and TRBJ2-6; tentatively, D is TRBD1 (5 bases). V lost 0 bases to trimming and J lost 0 bases, with 6 bases between them. CDR3 length equals 16 residues. Germline V lookup: CDR1 MNHEY, CDR2 SVGAGI. The CDR3 DNA sequence: TGTGCCAGCAGTTACTCAGGGGACTCTGGGGCCAACGTCCTGACTTTC. Its translation: CASSYSGDSGANVLTF.

The gene calls are TRBV7-8 and TRBJ2-2; unclear D gene. Per the germline V gene, CDR1 is SGHVS and CDR2 is FQNEAQ. The CDR3 has 15 amino acids. V lost 7 bases and J 4 bases, leaving 16 bases between the germline ends. The DNA for the CDR3 is TGTGCCAGCATCTCGTATACTTTGATCACCGGGGAGCTGTTTTTT. Its protein is CASISYTLITGELFF. Full variable domain (rest looked up from reference TRBV7-8 and TRBJ2-2): GAGVSQSPRYKVAKRGQDVALRCDPISGHVSLFWYQQALGQGPEFLTYFQNEAQLDKSGLPSDRFFAERPEGSVSTLKIQRTQQEDSAVYLCASISYTLITGELFFGEGSRLTVL.

Here the CDR3 reads CASSLSGPGVFGYTF. In DNA, the CDR3 is TGTGCCAGCAGTTTATCTGGGCCAGGGGTGTTCGGCTACACCTTC. The rearrangement joins TRBV28 to TRBJ1-2; the D gene is possibly TRBD1 (6 bases). Trimming stripped 1 base from V and 8 bases from J, with 17 bases between. Per germline, CDR1 MDHEN and CDR2 SYDVKM. The CDR3 consists of 15 residues.

The V call is TRBV5-1, the J call TRBJ2-1, with TRBD2 matching 8 bases. Germline CDR1 and CDR2: SGHRS and YFSETQ. The CDR3 loop spans 17 amino acids. With 0 bases clipped from V and 5 bases from J, the junction kept 10 bases outside the gene matches. CDR3 nucleotides: TGCGCCAGCAGCTTGGTAGGCGGGGGGCTCCAGGACAATGAGCAGTTCTTC. Translating gives CASSLVGGGLQDNEQFF.

The chain combines TRBV5-8 with TRBJ2-1; TRBD2 matches 14 bases. V was clipped by 3 bases and J by 10 bases; unmatched bases: 9. CDR3 length: 16 residues. Germline V gene sequence: CDR1 SGHTS, CDR2 YDEGEE. CDR3: CASSYGLAGGTPEQFF. CDR3 DNA: TGTGCCAGCAGCTACGGACTAGCGGGGGGAACCCCGGAGCAGTTCTTC.

The chain carries TRBV7-9 and TRBJ2-1, with D perhaps TRBD2 (6 bases). V lost 3 bases, J lost 7 bases, and 13 bases lay in between. This CDR3 spans 14 amino acids. The germline CDR1 and CDR2 sequences are SEHNR and FQNEAQ (reference sequence). The chain's CDR3 is CASSFGGTLNEQFF. Here the CDR3 DNA reads TGTGCCAGCAGCTTCGGCGGGACTTTAAATGAGCAGTTCTTC.

The V gene is TRBV4-3, the J gene TRBJ2-4, with 8 nucleotides matching TRBD2. The CDR3 totals 15 residues. Per germline, CDR1 LGHNA and CDR2 YSLEER. The trim removed 4 bases at V and 3 bases at J, leaving 5 bases unmatched. The CDR3 nucleotides read TGCGCCAGCAGCCGAGGGACTAGTGGCAAAAACATTCAGTACTTC. Translated: CASSRGTSGKNIQYF.